One and the same sample provided the 21 T cell receptor beta chains below, sequenced in a study of cytomegalovirus exposure and HLA in healthy donors (dated by TCRdb to about 2017). Library generation was performed with the immunoSEQ multiplex PCR assay. For the multiplex PCR, a mixture combining 60 forward primers for TCR Vbeta segments and 13 reverse primers for TCR Jbeta segments was used. As stored in TCRdb, this immuneACCESS dataset retains in-frame rearrangements with V and J assigned. A fraction of the clones does not appear; measured against another copy, unresolved V genes explain less than half of the discrepancy, and the remainder lacks a known reason. This sample is represented by more than 100,000 clones; around 78% of them were singletons. About 1.5% of the sample belongs to the ten largest clones. Sample: PBMCs. All receptors derive from a man aged 40-49 years in good health and CMV-seronegative.

This clone has just one count. This chain connects TRBV5-1 to TRBJ2-7; tentative D call: TRBD1 (6 bases). The CDR3 totals 13 residues. V dropped 3 bases and J dropped 2 bases, with 9 bases sitting between them. In germline, CDR1 is SGHRS, CDR2 YFSETQ. The CDR3 DNA reads TGCGCCAGCAGCTCGACAGGAACCTACGAGCAGTACTTC. It yields the protein CASSSTGTYEQYF.

This chain links TRBV27 with TRBJ2-1; the match to TRBD1 covers 8 bases. The V gene's germline CDR1 is MNHEY and CDR2 SMNVEV (reference sequence). With V trimmed by 3 bases and J by 7 bases, 2 bases remained unmatched. This CDR3 has 13 residues. CDR3 protein: CASSFRTGNEQFF. CDR3 DNA: TGTGCCAGCAGTTTCCGGACAGGGAATGAGCAGTTCTTC.

CDR3 region: CASSRRQLRTSGDADTQYF. CDR3 DNA sequence: TGCGCCAGCAGCCGACGCCAGCTTAGGACTAGCGGGGACGCAGATACGCAGTATTTT. The V gene is TRBV5-1, the J gene TRBJ2-3, with TRBD2 matching 12 bases. Germline trimming cut 4 bases from V and 4 bases from J; bases unmatched to any gene: 16. The germline CDR1 and CDR2 sequences are SGHRS and YFSETQ. The length of the CDR3 is 19 residues.

Here the CDR3 reads CASSLWGGAIEVAGTQYF. Written as DNA, the CDR3 is TGTGCCAGCAGCTTATGGGGGGGGGCTATTGAGGTCGCAGGTACGCAGTATTTT. The chain is built from TRBV7-3 and TRBJ2-3; TRBD2 is a possible D gene (7 bases). The CDR3 sequence is 18 residues long. V was trimmed by 2 bases and J by 8 bases, leaving 26 bases between them. Germline loops: CDR1 SGHTA, CDR2 FQGTGA.

The chain links TRBV7-2 to TRBJ2-7; 12 nucleotides match TRBD1. From germline, CDR1 is SGHTA and CDR2 FQGNSA. The length of the CDR3 is 16 residues. J was trimmed by 4 bases and V by 1 base; bases with no gene match: 5. The CDR3 region has the DNA TGTGCCAGCAGCTTAGAGTGGGACAGGGGGCTTTACGAGCAGTACTTC. Its protein is CASSLEWDRGLYEQYF.

This chain links TRBV5-1 with TRBJ2-1, with 10 bases matching TRBD1. The CDR3 is 16 residues long. The V gene end was trimmed by 2 bases and the J gene end by 4 bases; junction bases not matched to a gene: 6. Germline V lookup: CDR1 SGHRS, CDR2 YFSETQ. CDR3 loop: CASSFPGQGKYNEQFF. The DNA for the CDR3 is TGCGCCAGCAGCTTTCCGGGACAGGGGAAGTACAATGAGCAGTTCTTC. Full variable domain (remainder filled in from reference TRBV5-1 and TRBJ2-1): KAGVTQTPRYLIKTRGQQVTLSCSPISGHRSVSWYQQTPGQGLQFLFEYFSETQRNKGNFPGRFSGRQFSNSRSEMNVSTLELGDSALYLCASSFPGQGKYNEQFFGPGTRLTVL.

This chain links TRBV5-5 with TRBJ2-7; 11 positions agree with TRBD1. Germline V CDR1 and CDR2: SGHKS, YYEKEE (reference sequence). The CDR3 is 14 amino acids. After removal of 3 bases from V and 2 bases from J, the junction contained 1 base not matched to a gene. The CDR3 coding sequence is TGTGCCAGCAGCTGGGGACAGGGGGCCTACGAGCAGTACTTC. It translates to CASSWGQGAYEQYF.

This chain links TRBV18 with TRBJ2-3; D may be TRBD1 (5 bases). Trimming removed 3 bases from V and 0 bases from J, with 7 bases in between. The V gene's germline CDR1 is KGHSH and CDR2 LQKENI. The CDR3 has 14 residues. DNA of the CDR3: TGTGCCAGCTCACCGACAGTAAGCACAGATACGCAGTATTTT. This translates into CASSPTVSTDTQYF.

V and J are TRBV27 and TRBJ2-5; 7 positions agree with TRBD1. Germline V lookup: CDR1 MNHEY, CDR2 SMNVEV (reference sequence). This CDR3 contains 14 residues. With V trimmed by 7 bases and J by 2 bases, 7 bases remained unmatched. This CDR3 reads CASTPRTGQETQYF. The DNA for the CDR3 is TGTGCCAGCACCCCGAGGACAGGACAAGAGACCCAGTACTTC.

The chain employs TRBV12-5 and TRBJ1-2; possible D gene TRBD1, 6 bases. V was pared by 5 bases and J by 5 bases, with 12 bases between. The germline CDR1 and CDR2 sequences are LGHNT and FRNRAP. This CDR3 spans 13 amino acids. The CDR3 is CASGADSGYGYTF. The CDR3, as DNA: TGTGCTAGTGGTGCGGACAGCGGATATGGCTACACCTTC.

The gene calls are TRBV25-1 and TRBJ2-7, with 12 bases matching TRBD1. This CDR3 comprises 16 residues. Germline CDR1 MGHDK, CDR2 SYGVNS. V was pared by 2 bases and J by 12 bases, with 14 bases of the junction left unmatched. CDR3 sequence reads: CASSEGGGDRGLQRYF. The CDR3 region has the DNA TGTGCCAGCAGTGAAGGGGGCGGGGACAGGGGGCTCCAGAGGTACTTC.

The chain has TRBV27 and TRBJ2-7, with TRBD1 matching 10 bases. Germline loops: CDR1 MNHEY, CDR2 SMNVEV (reference sequence). J was trimmed by 2 bases and V by 7 bases; bases with no gene match: 8. The CDR3 contains 15 residues. The CDR3 nucleotides are TGTGCCAGCAAATCTAAGGGACAGGGGACCTACGAGCAGTACTTC. This gives the protein CASKSKGQGTYEQYF.

The chain is built from TRBV5-5 and TRBJ2-7; D is perhaps TRBD2 (5 bases). The CDR3 is made up of 14 amino acids. Between the trimmed V and J ends, which lost 0 bases and 0 bases, there was a span of 7 bases. Germline CDR1 and CDR2: SGHKS and YYEKEE (reference sequence). The DNA of the CDR3 is TGTGCCAGCAGCTTGGTAGGGAGCTCCTACGAGCAGTACTTC. Translating it yields CASSLVGSSYEQYF.

V gene TRBV5-1 combines with J gene TRBJ2-5; 12 nucleotides line up with TRBD1. After removal of 4 bases from V and 1 base from J, the junction contained 8 bases not matched to a gene. Per the germline V gene, CDR1 is SGHRS and CDR2 is YFSETQ. The CDR3 has 17 amino acids. The CDR3 loop is CASSPSAGQGAQETQYF. The DNA of the CDR3 is TGCGCCAGCAGCCCGAGCGCGGGACAGGGGGCCCAAGAGACCCAGTACTTC. Full variable domain (remainder filled in from reference TRBV5-1 and TRBJ2-5): KAGVTQTPRYLIKTRGQQVTLSCSPISGHRSVSWYQQTPGQGLQFLFEYFSETQRNKGNFPGRFSGRQFSNSRSEMNVSTLELGDSALYLCASSPSAGQGAQETQYFGPGTRLLVL.

V and J are TRBV5-1 and TRBJ1-2, with D perhaps matching TRBD1 (5 bases). CDR1 SGHRS and CDR2 YFSETQ come from the germline V gene. V was trimmed by 0 bases and J by 3 bases, leaving 18 bases between them. The CDR3 extends over 17 amino acids. The CDR3 coding sequence is TGCGCCAGCAGCTTGGGTTGGGGCAGGTCCGACCACTATGGCTACACCTTC. Encoded protein: CASSLGWGRSDHYGYTF.

This clone was seen just once. The rearrangement joins TRBV5-1 to TRBJ2-5; TRBD2 might be the D (5 bases). The germline V gene encodes CDR1 SGHRS and CDR2 YFSETQ. Trimming removed 1 base at V and 0 bases at J, with 10 bases between. This CDR3 spans 15 amino acids. The CDR3 is CASSLRRLDQETQYF. The DNA of the CDR3 is TGCGCCAGCAGCTTGAGGAGGTTGGACCAAGAGACCCAGTACTTC. The entire variable domain, with the rest obtained from reference TRBV5-1 and TRBJ2-5, is as follows: KAGVTQTPRYLIKTRGQQVTLSCSPISGHRSVSWYQQTPGQGLQFLFEYFSETQRNKGNFPGRFSGRQFSNSRSEMNVSTLELGDSALYLCASSLRRLDQETQYFGPGTRLLVL.

V gene TRBV5-6 combines with J gene TRBJ2-7; 8 bases are shared with TRBD2. The CDR3 is 14 residues long. The germline gives CDR1 SGHDT, CDR2 YYEEEE. The trim removed 3 bases at V and 5 bases at J, leaving 7 bases unmatched. This CDR3 is CASSSGLASDEQYF. CDR3 nucleotide sequence: TGTGCCAGCAGCTCAGGACTAGCTTCCGACGAGCAGTACTTC.

The J gene is TRBJ1-4, the V gene TRBV27; possibly TRBD1 for D (6 bases). The V and J ends lost 0 bases and 8 bases respectively, with 13 bases between them. The V gene's germline CDR1 is MNHEY and CDR2 SMNVEV (reference sequence). The CDR3 is 15 residues long. Written as DNA, the CDR3 is TGTGCCAGCAGTTTATCTGGGGGGGCGAAGGAAAAACTGTTTTTT. Translation: CASSLSGGAKEKLFF. Looking up the rest from reference TRBV27 and TRBJ1-4 gives the full variable domain: EAQVTQNPRYLITVTGKKLTVTCSQNMNHEYMSWYRQDPGLGLRQIYYSMNVEVTDKGDVPEGYKVSRKEKRNFPLILESPSPNQTSLYFCASSLSGGAKEKLFFGSGTQLSVL.

V is TRBV7-9 and J is TRBJ2-5; 13 bases line up with TRBD2. Losses at the gene ends were 3 bases for V and 0 bases for J; bases not matched to a gene: 10. This CDR3 region has 19 residues. Germline V gene lookup returns CDR1 SEHNR and CDR2 FQNEAQ (reference sequence). CDR3 protein: CASSLRAGLAGSYQETQYF. Written as DNA, the CDR3 is TGTGCCAGCAGCTTGAGGGCGGGACTAGCGGGAAGTTACCAAGAGACCCAGTACTTC.

In DNA form, the CDR3 reads TGTGCCGGCACAGGACGCGGGGGGTCCTACGAGCAGTACTTC. Amino acid sequence: CAGTGRGGSYEQYF. The chain carries TRBV5-4 and TRBJ2-7; 8 positions agree with TRBD2. The junction had 10 bases not matched to a gene; V was cut back by 10 bases and J by 1 base. Germline assignment: CDR1 SGHNT and CDR2 YYREEE (reference sequence). The CDR3 is 14 amino acids.

The rearrangement joins TRBV9 to TRBJ2-3, with D maybe TRBD2 (5 bases). This CDR3 is 16 amino acids long. V lost 0 bases to trimming and J lost 2 bases, with 13 bases between them. Germline assignment: CDR1 SGDLS and CDR2 YYNGEE. CDR3 coding DNA: TGTGCCAGCAGCGTAGGCGGCAGCGGATACACAGATACGCAGTATTTT. Its translation is CASSVGGSGYTDTQYF.